This T cell receptor beta chain was obtained from a study of CD8+ T cells in alopecia areata (dated by TCRdb to between 2018 and 2020). General notes on the study: Treated patients were enrolled in an open-label pilot trial of oral tofacitinib, 5 to 10 mg twice daily, for moderate-to-severe alopecia areata. Amplification of TCRbeta CDR3 regions was done by immunoSEQ multiplex PCR using 35 Vbeta forward primers and 13 Jbeta reverse primers. Tofacitinib was given for 6 to 18 months, followed by 6 months of follow-up off drug to assess delayed response and recurrence. The SALT score, which quantifies the percentage of affected scalp surface area, was used to measure disease severity in treated patients. On the human side, TCRbeta sequencing was run on scalp tissue and on sorted CD4+ and CD8+ peripheral blood T cells from healthy controls and from alopecia areata patients with either patchy or totalis/universalis disease. Biopsies were taken from tofacitinib-treated patients at baseline and at 4 and 24 weeks of treatment, and a later scalp biopsy was taken in several of the tofacitinib-treated patients. Clonality in the scalp was compared among normal scalp (n=4), patchy alopecia areata scalp (n=8), and alopecia totalis/universalis scalp (n=8). In both human patients and the C3H/HeJ mouse model, the study applied high-throughput TCRbeta sequencing to look at T cell clonal expansion in alopecia areata. RNA was extracted with the PAXgene miRNA kit for fixed scalp, the miRNeasy kit for PBMCs, and the RNeasy kit for mouse skin.

Worth noting for this clone: Its antigen remains unidentified. No base quality information exists; no much larger clone differs at one position.

The sample's time point label, in plain terms: approximately 4 weeks on oral tofacitinib. The meaning of the sample's treatment or condition label: oral pan-JAK inhibitor, 5-10 mg twice daily. Peripheral blood and lesional scalp punch biopsies were obtained from patients with alopecia areata. PBMCs were isolated by density centrifugation and stained for CD3, CD4 and CD8, after which CD4+ and CD8+ T cells were sorted on a FACSAria. Libraries were built with the immunoSEQ multiplex PCR assay. To provide template for TCR sequencing, every sample had RNA extracted and reverse transcribed into cDNA. SuperScript III was used to make first-strand cDNA, primed with a 2:1 mix of oligo-dT and random hexamers. Amplification bias was assessed with a synthetic immune receptor repertoire, and residual bias was removed computationally. Turning to the authors' computational methods: Raw reads were preprocessed to remove errors, and CDR3 was defined by IMGT conventions from the conserved cysteine to phenylalanine. Clonality was computed by normalizing Shannon entropy by log2 of the number of productive unique TCRs and subtracting the result from 1. Scalp TCRbeta sequences were cross-referenced with sorted blood CD4 and CD8 repertoires so that the CD4 or CD8 identity of scalp clones could be inferred. In its TCRdb copy, this immuneACCESS table keeps in-frame sequences only and misses some clones. Where compared with another copy, unresolved V genes explain less than half of these, and the others have no known cause. That table gives V, J and clone size, and the DNA gave D and trimming. The sample profile shows some 150,000 clones; about 59% of them were found once. The ten largest clonotypes hold about a sixth of the sample.

Trimming costs V 7 bases and J 9 bases, and their ends lie 11 bases apart. Taken from the germline V gene, the CDR1 and CDR2 loops are SQVTM and ANQGSEA. The CDR3 spans 10 residues, from the cysteine through the phenylalanine. Here the CDR3 DNA is all that survives: 30 bases in frame from base 1. The investigation overall reported the following: TCR sequences shared between patients were less clear than in mice, possibly partly because of HLA diversity in the patient population. Scalp clonality and the number of expanded CD8+ clones among the top 100 scalp clones were significantly decreased by tofacitinib. Scalp TCR repertoire analysis is complicated because resident alphabeta T cells in normal human skin are also sequenced, whereas mouse skin is dominated by gammadelta T cells. Lesional scalp, especially in alopecia totalis/universalis, showed higher clonality and more expanded CD8+ clones than normal scalp, suggesting antigenic drive. Many expanded lesional clones were found to persist in scalp and blood during tofacitinib treatment, and relapse after treatment cessation may be partly explained by this persistence. Because the treated cohort was small and included a single nonresponder, larger studies are needed to assess links between baseline CD8+ expansion and response.

This sample comprised CD8+ T cells sorted from blood, obtained at week 4, from a patient treated with tofacitinib. The receptor comes from a human donor with alopecia areata. The chain is made from TRBV29-1 and TRBJ2-3; no D gene is confidently identified. The nucleotide sequence reads TGCAGCGCCTGGGATCCCACGCAGTATTTT. The translation is CSAWDPTQYF.